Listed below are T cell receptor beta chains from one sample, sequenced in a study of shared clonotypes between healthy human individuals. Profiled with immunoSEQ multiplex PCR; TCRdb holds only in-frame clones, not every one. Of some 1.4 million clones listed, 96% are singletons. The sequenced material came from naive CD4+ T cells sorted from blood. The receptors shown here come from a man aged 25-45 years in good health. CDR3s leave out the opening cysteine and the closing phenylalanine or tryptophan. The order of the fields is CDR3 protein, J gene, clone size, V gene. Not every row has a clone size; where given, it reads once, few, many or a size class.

CDR3aa: ASGRDDQPQH
j_gene: TRBJ1-5
abundance: once
v_gene: TRBV9

CDR3aa: ASSLSSMGDDDYEQY
j_gene: TRBJ2-7
abundance: .
v_gene: TRBV7-8

CDR3aa: ASSRGLAGLSSYEQY
j_gene: TRBJ2-7
abundance: .
v_gene: TRBV5-4

CDR3aa: ASSPGTSFDNEQF
j_gene: TRBJ2-1
abundance: .
v_gene: TRBV9

CDR3aa: AIRGGYEQY
j_gene: TRBJ2-7
abundance: .
v_gene: TRBV28

CDR3aa: ASSSGLAGQETQY
j_gene: TRBJ2-5
abundance: .
v_gene: TRBV5-1

CDR3aa: ASSLQESTEQF
j_gene: TRBJ2-1
abundance: .
v_gene: TRBV7-9

CDR3aa: ASGFYEQY
j_gene: TRBJ2-7
abundance: .
v_gene: TRBV28

CDR3aa: ASSLVAMGDNYGYT
j_gene: TRBJ1-2
abundance: .
v_gene: TRBV5-4

CDR3aa: ASGRTDYGYT
j_gene: TRBJ1-2
abundance: .
v_gene: TRBV28

CDR3aa: ASSLADGRAIDEQF
j_gene: TRBJ2-1
abundance: .
v_gene: TRBV5-5

CDR3aa: ASSLQVYNEQF
j_gene: TRBJ2-1
abundance: once
v_gene: TRBV7-3

CDR3aa: ASSHQETQY
j_gene: TRBJ2-5
abundance: .
v_gene: TRBV5-4

CDR3aa: ASSEFRQDYNEQF
j_gene: TRBJ2-1
abundance: .
v_gene: TRBV28

CDR3aa: ASSPETLWTSNQPQH
j_gene: TRBJ1-5
abundance: .
v_gene: TRBV7-2